A single sample gave rise to the 25 T cell receptor beta chains below, sequenced in a study of T cells in Graves' hyperthyroidism and ophthalmopathy. Amplification targeted TCR beta CDR3 regions from RNA transcripts. TCR CDR3 regions were first amplified by RT-PCR with HTBI primers. Via MiXCR, TCRdb re-called the multiplex PCR reads, giving one row per CDR3 protein. This sample yields fewer than 350,000 distinct CDR3 sequences, of which around 18% are seen a single time; about a sixth belongs to the top ten. Source material: blood. The receptors come from a woman aged 40 to 55 with Graves' ophthalmopathy.

This clonotype showed up just a few times. Its ends do not fully match the called genes, so a read error is possible. This sequence joins TRBV2 and TRBJ1-5; D is unclear. CDR3 length: 14 amino acids. Germline V gives CDR1 SNHLY, CDR2 FYNNEI. CDR3 DNA: TGTGCCAGCATAGAGGGTAGTCGCAACCAGCCCCAGCATTTT. Protein product: CASIEGSRNQPQHF.

Ten or more counts support this clonotype. This rearrangement joins TRBV28 to TRBJ2-2, with 9 bases aligning to TRBD1. The ends lost 5 bases at V and 6 bases at J; junction bases unmatched: 7. CDR3 length: 15 amino acids. Germline V gene data show CDR1 as MDHEN and CDR2 as SYDVKM. The CDR3 sequence: CASSTGQGIAGELFF. In nucleotides, the CDR3 is TGTGCCAGCAGTACCGGACAGGGGATTGCCGGGGAGCTGTTTTTT. Complete variable domain (other parts from reference TRBV28 and TRBJ2-2): DVKVTQSSRYLVKRTGEKVFLECVQDMDHENMFWYRQDPGLGLRLIYFSYDVKMKEKGDIPEGYSVSREKKERFSLILESASTNQTSMYLCASSTGQGIAGELFFGEGSRLTVL.

Comment on this clonotype: A much larger clone differs from this one at a single base, so this may be a read error. In nucleotides, the CDR3 is TGCGCCAGCAGCTTAGGGGTCAGACCCCAGCCCGCGAACACCGGGGGGCTGTTTTTT. Translating it yields CASSLGVRPQPANTGGLFF. The chain uses TRBV5-1 and TRBJ2-2; a weak D match, TRBD2 (6 bases). Germline V gene lookup returns CDR1 SGHRS and CDR2 YFSETQ. The CDR3 has 19 amino acids.

This clonotype was detected ten times or more. The rearrangement joins TRBV13 to TRBJ2-5; 7 bases line up with TRBD2. From germline, CDR1 is PRHDT and CDR2 FYEKMQ (reference sequence). The CDR3 runs 17 residues. J lost 2 bases, V lost 3 bases, and 12 bases had no gene match. The CDR3 region is CASSLTLFREDQETQYF. The CDR3 DNA reads as TGTGCCAGCAGCTTGACGCTTTTCCGGGAGGATCAAGAGACCCAGTACTTC.

The table lists this clonotype with many counts. The genes are TRBV7-6 and TRBJ1-1; D is uncertain. Germline V gives CDR1 SGHVS, CDR2 FNYEAQ. This CDR3 spans 13 amino acids. V was trimmed by 5 bases and J by 1 base, leaving 8 bases between them. The CDR3 protein is CASSQDWNTEAFF. The DNA of the CDR3 is TGTGCCAGCAGCCAAGATTGGAACACTGAAGCTTTCTTT.

This clonotype is categorized as medium-sized. Here the CDR3 DNA reads TGTGCCAGCAGTTACACAGAGAACACTGAAGCTTTCTTT. Translating it yields CASSYTENTEAFF. The chain links TRBV6-5 to TRBJ1-1; D gene ambiguous. The length of the CDR3 is 13 residues. Germline loops: CDR1 MNHEY, CDR2 SVGAGI. Trimming removed 2 bases at V and 1 base at J, with 5 bases between.

A remark on this clonotype: Germline is not matched at one junction end, which may reflect a read error. The chain couples TRBV12-3 or TRBV12-4 to TRBJ2-7, with TRBD1 matching 9 bases. CDR3 length: 15 amino acids. In DNA, the CDR3 is TGTGCCTGCAGTACGCGCACAGGGGGCGTCGACGAGCAGTACTTC. Amino acids: CACSTRTGGVDEQYF.

This clonotype was counted at least ten times. Sequence at one end of the junction differs from germline and may be a read error. V and J are TRBV27 and TRBJ2-2, with D tentatively TRBD2 (9 bases). Germline CDR1 and CDR2: MNHEY and SMNVEV (reference sequence). This CDR3 is 15 amino acids long. The CDR3 coding sequence is TGTGCCAGCAGTTTATGGCAGGGGGCTAGCGGGGAGCTATTTTTT. It translates to CASSLWQGASGELFF.

This clonotype was detected a few times. The gene calls are TRBV30 and TRBJ1-3; D is perhaps TRBD1 (6 bases). Trimming cost V 5 bases and J 3 bases, with 20 bases left between them. This CDR3 region has 16 residues. Germline CDR1 GTSNPN, CDR2 SVGIG (reference sequence). CDR3 bases: TGTGCCTGGGCGCGGGGGCAAAATTTTTTTGGAAACACCATATATTTT. This encodes CAWARGQNFFGNTIYF.

This clonotype was seen ten or more times. The chain uses TRBV7-3 and TRBJ1-6; a weak D match, TRBD1 (5 bases). CDR3 length equals 15 residues. V was trimmed by 2 bases and J by 11 bases, leaving 16 bases between them. Germline CDR1 SGHTA, CDR2 FQGTGA. The CDR3 bases are TGTGCCAGCAGCTTAGATCCGACAGATGGGCCACCCCTCCACTTT. Protein: CASSLDPTDGPPLHF.

Only a few counts were recorded for this clonotype. This chain joins TRBV20-1 and TRBJ2-2, with 14 positions matching TRBD2. The CDR3 runs to 14 residues. The V gene's germline CDR1 is DFQATT and CDR2 SNEGSKA (reference sequence). Unmatched junction bases numbered 2, after V lost 7 bases and J lost 4 bases. The CDR3 sequence is CSGLAGGSTGELFF. DNA for the CDR3: TGCAGTGGACTAGCGGGAGGGTCCACCGGGGAGCTGTTTTTT.

The chain recombines TRBV6-1 with TRBJ2-5; D gene ambiguous. Germline assignment: CDR1 MNHNS and CDR2 SASEGT. This CDR3 spans 12 amino acids. V gave up 8 bases and J gave up 1 base, with 8 bases separating them. The CDR3 DNA follows: TGTGCCAGCGCCTACTCCCAAGAGACCCAGTACTTC. Its translation: CASAYSQETQYF.

This clonotype was seen ten or more times. The CDR3 loop reads CASSGLAGENTGELFF. CDR3 DNA sequence: TGTGCCAGCAGCGGACTAGCGGGAGAAAACACCGGGGAGCTGTTTTTT. The chain is built from TRBV28 and TRBJ2-2; 13 bases are shared with TRBD2. The length of the CDR3 is 16 residues. Germline CDR1 MDHEN, CDR2 SYDVKM. The J segment lost 2 bases and the V segment lost 6 bases, leaving 3 bases of the junction unmatched.

Remarks on this clonotype: A much larger clone lies one base from this, so it may be a read error. The chain combines TRBV7-9 with TRBJ1-2, with 10 bases identical to TRBD1. The germline V gene has CDR1 SEHNR and CDR2 FQNEAQ (reference sequence). CDR3 length equals 14 residues. The V segment lost 11 bases and the J segment 4 bases; nucleotides outside the gene matches: 10. The CDR3 is CAASTGGAFYGYTF. As DNA, the CDR3 is TGTGCCGCTTCGACAGGGGGCGCATTCTATGGCTACACCTTC.

This clonotype was observed at least ten times. The chain has TRBV11-2 and TRBJ2-7, with D tentatively TRBD2 (5 bases). The V end lost 2 bases, the J end lost 3 bases, and 14 bases lay between the germline ends. CDR1 and CDR2 from the germline V gene are SGHAT and FQNNGV. The CDR3 loop spans 15 amino acids. The CDR3 coding sequence is TGTGCCAGCAGCTTACCGTGGGAGTTTGACTACGAGCAGTACTTC. This translates into CASSLPWEFDYEQYF.

This clonotype was seen repeatedly, ten times or more. The genes are TRBV2 and TRBJ1-3; D not certain. The V gene's germline CDR1 is SNHLY and CDR2 FYNNEI. The CDR3 consists of 15 residues. The V gene lost 6 bases and the J gene lost 0 bases, with 12 bases spanning the gap. The CDR3 here is CASSPARGSGNTIYF. In DNA, the CDR3 is TGTGCCAGCAGCCCCGCCAGAGGCTCTGGAAACACCATATATTTT.

This clonotype appeared many times. This rearrangement joins TRBV12-3 or TRBV12-4 to TRBJ1-1, with TRBD1 matching over 9 bases. The CDR3 extends over 17 amino acids. The trim removed 4 bases at V and 5 bases at J, leaving 14 bases unmatched. The CDR3 DNA is TGTGCCAGCAGTTCATTTAGGACAGGGGCGTTCGAAACTGAAGCTTTCTTT. Amino acids: CASSSFRTGAFETEAFF.

This clonotype was seen at least ten times. This chain connects TRBV29-1 to TRBJ1-1, with 8 bases fitting TRBD1. Unmatched junction bases numbered 12, after V lost 7 bases and J lost 5 bases. CDR3 length: 14 amino acids. The germline CDR1 and CDR2 sequences are SQVTM and ANQGSEA. CDR3 in DNA: TGCAGCGCGAGACGCGGGACAGGAAGGACTGAAGCTTTCTTT. This sequence encodes CSARRGTGRTEAFF.

This clonotype was seen many times. This chain uses TRBV20-1 with TRBJ1-5; D not certain. CDR3 length: 14 amino acids. Germline values: CDR1 DFQATT, CDR2 SNEGSKA (reference sequence). V lost 1 base and J 4 bases, leaving 11 bases between the germline ends. CDR3 in DNA: TGCAGTGCTAGAGTAGGCGAAGGGAATCAGCCCCAGCATTTT. It specifies CSARVGEGNQPQHF.

The chain recombines TRBV7-8 with TRBJ1-5; 11 nucleotides align to TRBD1. The length of the CDR3 is 15 residues. Trimming took 1 base from V and 7 from J; bases not matched to a gene: 3. Germline CDR1 SGHVS, CDR2 FQNEAQ. In DNA form, the CDR3 reads TGTGCCAGCAGCTTAGTGGGACAGGGGGAACAGCCCCAGCATTTT. This encodes CASSLVGQGEQPQHF. Full variable domain (outside the CDR3, taken from reference TRBV7-8 and TRBJ1-5): GAGVSQSPRYKVAKRGQDVALRCDPISGHVSLFWYQQALGQGPEFLTYFQNEAQLDKSGLPSDRFFAERPEGSVSTLKIQRTQQEDSAVYLCASSLVGQGEQPQHFGDGTRLSIL.

This clonotype was observed many times. The genes are TRBV5-6 and TRBJ2-2; TRBD2 aligns across 10 bases. V was clipped by 4 bases and J by 4 bases; unmatched bases: 1. The CDR3 sequence is 14 residues long. The V gene's germline CDR1 is SGHDT and CDR2 YYEEEE. The CDR3: CASSLAGVTGELFF. In nucleotides, the CDR3 is TGTGCCAGCAGCCTAGCGGGAGTCACCGGGGAGCTGTTTTTT.

This clonotype was seen ten or more times. This chain connects TRBV5-1 to TRBJ2-6, with TRBD1 matching 7 bases. Losses at the gene ends were 4 bases for V and 2 bases for J; bases not matched to a gene: 3. Germline CDR1 is SGHRS and CDR2 is YFSETQ. There are 15 residues in the CDR3. The CDR3 DNA is TGCGCCAGCAGCCGCGACAGGGCTGGGGCCAACGTCCTGACTTTC. Residues: CASSRDRAGANVLTF.

This clonotype has a count of ten or more. At one boundary the junction diverges from the germline segment, which might be a read error. V usage is TRBV28 and J usage is TRBJ1-1, with TRBD1 matching over 9 bases. Germline-derived CDR1 and CDR2 are MDHEN and SYDVKM. The CDR3 covers 14 residues. In DNA form, the CDR3 reads TGTGCCAGCAGACAAACAGGGGGCGCCACTGAAGTTTTCTTT. Its protein is CASRQTGGATEVFF.

This clonotype was seen repeatedly, ten times or more. V and J are TRBV27 and TRBJ1-2; 7 bases match TRBD1. Germline CDR1 reads MNHEY; CDR2 reads SMNVEV (reference sequence). Unmatched junction bases numbered 7, after V lost 5 bases and J lost 4 bases. The CDR3 is made up of 14 amino acids. The CDR3 region has the DNA TGTGCCAGCAGTCCAACCCGGGACAGCTATGGCTACACCTTC. As protein: CASSPTRDSYGYTF.

Many counts were recorded for this clonotype. The rearrangement joins TRBV11-2 to TRBJ1-2; 7 bases fit TRBD1. The junction had 13 bases not matched to a gene; V was cut back by 2 bases and J by 4 bases. Germline V lookup: CDR1 SGHAT, CDR2 FQNNGV. The CDR3 loop spans 17 amino acids. CDR3 loop: CASSLSSGTAQFYGYTF. CDR3 sequence (DNA): TGTGCCAGCAGCTTATCTTCCGGGACAGCACAATTCTATGGCTACACCTTC.